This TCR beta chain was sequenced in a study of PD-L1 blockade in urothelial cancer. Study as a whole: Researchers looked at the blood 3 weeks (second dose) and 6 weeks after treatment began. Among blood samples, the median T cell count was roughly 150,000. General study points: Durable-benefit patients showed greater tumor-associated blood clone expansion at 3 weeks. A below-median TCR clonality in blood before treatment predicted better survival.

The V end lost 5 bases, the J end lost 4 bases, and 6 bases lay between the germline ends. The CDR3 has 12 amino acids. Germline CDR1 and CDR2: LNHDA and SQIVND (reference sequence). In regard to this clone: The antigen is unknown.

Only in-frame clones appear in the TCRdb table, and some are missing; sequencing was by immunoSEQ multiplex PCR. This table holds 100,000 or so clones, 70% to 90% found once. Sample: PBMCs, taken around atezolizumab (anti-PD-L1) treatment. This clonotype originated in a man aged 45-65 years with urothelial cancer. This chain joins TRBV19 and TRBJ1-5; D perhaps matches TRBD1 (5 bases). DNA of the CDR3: TGTGCCAGTAGTGGGGCGAATCAGCCCCAGCATTTT. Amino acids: CASSGANQPQHF.